This T cell receptor beta chain originates from a study of identical twins. Healthy Caucasians made up all donors. cDNA carried unique molecular identifiers, and a universal primer site was added by template switching. In TCRdb, the 5' RACE reads were re-called with MiXCR into one record per CDR3 protein. The sample records fewer than 250,000 distinct CDR3 sequences, 7.5% being singletons. The same data also went into a second study, on yellow fever vaccine responses in identical twins.

The sample comprised memory (CD45RO+) T cells sorted from blood. The sequence derives from a woman between 18 and 30 years old in good health.

CDR3 nucleotides: TGTGCCAGCAGTTTCGGCACAGGGTCGAAGGGCTACACCTTC. It yields the protein CASSFGTGSKGYTF. V is TRBV6-5 and J is TRBJ1-2; weak D call: TRBD1 (6 bases). Trimming left V 4 bases short and J 8 bases short, with 17 bases between. The V gene's germline CDR1 is MNHEY and CDR2 SVGAGI. The CDR3 runs 14 residues.